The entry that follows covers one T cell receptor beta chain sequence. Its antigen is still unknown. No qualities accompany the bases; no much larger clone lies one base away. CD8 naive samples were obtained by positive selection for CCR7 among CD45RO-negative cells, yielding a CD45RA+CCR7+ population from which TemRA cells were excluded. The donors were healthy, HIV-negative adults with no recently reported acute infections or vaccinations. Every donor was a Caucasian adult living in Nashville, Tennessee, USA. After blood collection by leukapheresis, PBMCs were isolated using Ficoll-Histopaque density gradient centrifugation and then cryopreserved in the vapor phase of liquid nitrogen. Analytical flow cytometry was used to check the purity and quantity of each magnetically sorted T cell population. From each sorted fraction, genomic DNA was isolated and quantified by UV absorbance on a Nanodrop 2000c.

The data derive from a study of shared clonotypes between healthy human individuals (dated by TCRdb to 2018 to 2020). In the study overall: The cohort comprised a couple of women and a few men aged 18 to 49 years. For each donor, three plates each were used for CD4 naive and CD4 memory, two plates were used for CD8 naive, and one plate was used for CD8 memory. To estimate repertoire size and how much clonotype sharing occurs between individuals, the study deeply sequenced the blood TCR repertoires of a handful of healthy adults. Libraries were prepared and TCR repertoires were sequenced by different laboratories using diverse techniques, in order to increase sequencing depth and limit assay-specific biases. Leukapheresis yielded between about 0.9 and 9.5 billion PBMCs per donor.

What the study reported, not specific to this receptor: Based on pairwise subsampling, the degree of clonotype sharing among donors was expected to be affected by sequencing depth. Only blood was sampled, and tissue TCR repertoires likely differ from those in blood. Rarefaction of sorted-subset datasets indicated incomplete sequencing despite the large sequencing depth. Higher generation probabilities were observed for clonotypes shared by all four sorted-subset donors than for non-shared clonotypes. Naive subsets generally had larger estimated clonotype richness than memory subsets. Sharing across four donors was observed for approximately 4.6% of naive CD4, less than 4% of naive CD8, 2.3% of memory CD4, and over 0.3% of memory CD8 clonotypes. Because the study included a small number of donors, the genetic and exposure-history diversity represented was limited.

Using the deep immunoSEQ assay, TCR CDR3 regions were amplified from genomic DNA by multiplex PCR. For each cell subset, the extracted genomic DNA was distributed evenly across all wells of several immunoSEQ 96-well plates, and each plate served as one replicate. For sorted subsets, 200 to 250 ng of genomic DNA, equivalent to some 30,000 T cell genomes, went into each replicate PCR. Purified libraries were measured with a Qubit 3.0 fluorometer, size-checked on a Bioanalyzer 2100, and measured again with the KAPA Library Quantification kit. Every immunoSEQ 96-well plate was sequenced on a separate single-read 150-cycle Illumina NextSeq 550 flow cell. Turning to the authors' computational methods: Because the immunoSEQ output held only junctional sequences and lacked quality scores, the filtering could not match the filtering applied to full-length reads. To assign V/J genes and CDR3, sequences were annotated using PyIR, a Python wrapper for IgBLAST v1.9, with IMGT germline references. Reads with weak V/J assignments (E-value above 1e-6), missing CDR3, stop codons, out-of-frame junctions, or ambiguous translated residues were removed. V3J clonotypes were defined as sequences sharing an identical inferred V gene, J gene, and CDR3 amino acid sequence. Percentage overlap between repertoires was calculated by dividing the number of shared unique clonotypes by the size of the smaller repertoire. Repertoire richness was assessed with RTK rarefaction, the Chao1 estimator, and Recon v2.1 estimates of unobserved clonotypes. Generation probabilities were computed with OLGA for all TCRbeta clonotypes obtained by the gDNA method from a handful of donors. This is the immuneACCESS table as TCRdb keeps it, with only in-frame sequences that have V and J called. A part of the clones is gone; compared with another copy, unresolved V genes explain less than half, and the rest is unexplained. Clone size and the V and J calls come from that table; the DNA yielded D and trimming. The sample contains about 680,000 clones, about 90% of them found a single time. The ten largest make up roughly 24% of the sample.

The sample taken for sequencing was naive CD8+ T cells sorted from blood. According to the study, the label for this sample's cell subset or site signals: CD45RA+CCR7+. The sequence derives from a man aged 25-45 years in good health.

The nucleotide sequence is given as TGTGCCAGTAGTATACTAGCGGGAGGTAGCCCCTACAATGAGCAGTTCTTC. This codes for CASSILAGGSPYNEQFF. The chain employs TRBV19 and TRBJ2-1; 11 bases in the middle match TRBD2. The CDR3 runs 17 amino acids, cysteine and phenylalanine included. This entry keeps only the CDR3 DNA: 51 bases, framed from base 1. The junction shows trimming of 2 bases on V and 2 bases on J, and the gene matches do not reach 5 bases of it. Taken from the germline V gene (reference sequence), the CDR1 and CDR2 loops are LNHDA and SQIVND.